Reported below is one TCR beta chain. Its antigen remains unidentified. The sample originates from a study of blood T cells in healthy people across ages. On the study more broadly: About one barcoded beta molecule per two T cells came from capture by template switching.

General study results and limits: Unsorted PBMCs prevented conclusive naive versus antigen-experienced comparison. Lack of knowledge of donor CMV status possibly confounded expanded clonotype changes.

Using a J-beta primer mix together with a sample-barcoded 5' primer, a second PCR was run for roughly 6 to 12 cycles. Template switching added a 12-random-nucleotide identifier to every cDNA molecule. TCRdb itself ran the 5' RACE reads through MiXCR, one entry per CDR3 protein. In the table there are fewer than 2,000,000 distinct CDR3 sequences, roughly 30% of which are singletons. Germline lookup yields CDR1 SGHVS and CDR2 FQNEAQ. This CDR3 is built from 14 residues. V was clipped by 4 bases and J by 3 bases; unmatched bases: 4. The sequenced material came from blood. The receptor comes from a woman aged 25 to 39 in good health. The chain recombines TRBV7-8 with TRBJ2-5; the match to TRBD2 covers 8 bases. The CDR3 coding sequence is TGTGCCAGCAGCTCCGGCGGGGGGAAAGAGACCCAGTACTTC. It translates to CASSSGGGKETQYF.